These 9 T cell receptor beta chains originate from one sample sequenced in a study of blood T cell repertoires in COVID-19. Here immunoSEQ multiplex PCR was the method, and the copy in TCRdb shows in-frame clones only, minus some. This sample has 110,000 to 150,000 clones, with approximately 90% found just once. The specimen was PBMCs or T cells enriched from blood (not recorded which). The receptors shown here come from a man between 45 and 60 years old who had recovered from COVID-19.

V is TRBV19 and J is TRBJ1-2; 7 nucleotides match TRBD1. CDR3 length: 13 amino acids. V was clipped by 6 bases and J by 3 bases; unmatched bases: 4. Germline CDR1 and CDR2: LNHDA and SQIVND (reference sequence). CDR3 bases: TGTGCCAGTAGAAGAGACAGGGACTATGGCTACACCTTC. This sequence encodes CASRRDRDYGYTF.

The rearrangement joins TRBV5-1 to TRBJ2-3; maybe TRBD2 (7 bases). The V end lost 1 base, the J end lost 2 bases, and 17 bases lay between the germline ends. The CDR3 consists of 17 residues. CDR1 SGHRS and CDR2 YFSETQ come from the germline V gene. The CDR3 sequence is CASSLRGVGQATDTQYF. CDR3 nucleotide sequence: TGCGCCAGCAGCTTGCGGGGGGTGGGACAAGCCACAGATACGCAGTATTTT.

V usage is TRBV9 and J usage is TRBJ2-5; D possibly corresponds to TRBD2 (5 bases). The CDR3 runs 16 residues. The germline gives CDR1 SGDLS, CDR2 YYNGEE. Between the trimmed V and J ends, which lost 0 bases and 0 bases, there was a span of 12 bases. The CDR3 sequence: CASSVASTTYQETQYF. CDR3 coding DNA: TGTGCCAGCAGCGTAGCTAGCACCACTTACCAAGAGACCCAGTACTTC.

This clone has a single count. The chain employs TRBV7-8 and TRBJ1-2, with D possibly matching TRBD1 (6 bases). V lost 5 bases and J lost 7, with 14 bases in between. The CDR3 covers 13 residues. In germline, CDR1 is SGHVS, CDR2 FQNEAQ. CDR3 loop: CASSVQGRGGYTF. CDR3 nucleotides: TGTGCCAGCAGCGTACAGGGAAGGGGTGGCTACACCTTC.

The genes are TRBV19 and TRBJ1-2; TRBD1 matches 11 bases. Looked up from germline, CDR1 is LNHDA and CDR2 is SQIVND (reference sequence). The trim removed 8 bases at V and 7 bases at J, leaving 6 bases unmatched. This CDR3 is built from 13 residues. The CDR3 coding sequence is TGTGCCAGTGGCGGGACAGGGGGTTTTGGCTACACCTTC. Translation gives CASGGTGGFGYTF.

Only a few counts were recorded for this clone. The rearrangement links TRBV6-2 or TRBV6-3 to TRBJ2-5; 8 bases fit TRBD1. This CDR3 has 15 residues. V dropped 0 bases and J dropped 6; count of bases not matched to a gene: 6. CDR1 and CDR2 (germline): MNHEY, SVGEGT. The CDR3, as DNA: TGTGCCAGCAGTTACTCGGCCACAGGGGGGAAGACCCAGTACTTC. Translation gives CASSYSATGGKTQYF.

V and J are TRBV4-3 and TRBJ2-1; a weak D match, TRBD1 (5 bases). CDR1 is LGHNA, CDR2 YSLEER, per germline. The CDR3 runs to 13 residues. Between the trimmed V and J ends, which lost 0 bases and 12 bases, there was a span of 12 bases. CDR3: CASSQDRVGRQFF. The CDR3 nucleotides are TGCGCCAGCAGCCAAGATCGGGTGGGGCGGCAGTTCTTC.

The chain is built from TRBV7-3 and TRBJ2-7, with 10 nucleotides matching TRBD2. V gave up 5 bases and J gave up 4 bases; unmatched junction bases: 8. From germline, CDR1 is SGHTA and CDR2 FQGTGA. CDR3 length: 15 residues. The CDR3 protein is CASSPAGTSAYEQYF. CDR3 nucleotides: TGTGCCAGCAGCCCCGCAGGGACTAGCGCGTACGAGCAGTACTTC. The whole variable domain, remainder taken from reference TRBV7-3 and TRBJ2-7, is GAGVSQTPSNKVTEKGKYVELRCDPISGHTALYWYRQSLGQGPEFLIYFQGTGAADDSGLPNDRFFAVRPEGSVSTLKIQRTERGDSAVYLCASSPAGTSAYEQYFGPGTRLTVT.

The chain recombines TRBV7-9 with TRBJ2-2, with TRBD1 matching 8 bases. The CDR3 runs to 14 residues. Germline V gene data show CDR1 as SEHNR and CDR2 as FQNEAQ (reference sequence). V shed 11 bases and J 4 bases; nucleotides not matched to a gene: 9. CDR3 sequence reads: CAPGQGAITGELFF. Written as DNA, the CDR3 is TGTGCCCCCGGGCAGGGGGCGATCACCGGGGAGCTGTTTTTT.